The clone carrying this T cell receptor beta chain was detected only once. No antigen is known for it. Given a much more abundant clone one base away, this may be a read error. Arm-PCR of CDR3 regions and iRepertoire HTBI primers were the basis on which TCR beta libraries were built. From the multiplex PCR reads, TCRdb called clonotypes with MiXCR, one entry per CDR3 protein. Among some 370,000 distinct CDR3 sequences listed, 20% were seen once. The CDR3 runs 12 residues. Germline V gene lookup returns CDR1 SNHLY and CDR2 FYNNEI. The time point: persistent/refractory GD, antithyroid drugs over 5 years with positive TRAb. Following extraction of RNA from PBMCs, that RNA was used to make the TCR library. Collection of peripheral blood (around 10 milliliters) was done using EDTA tubes. This entry is derived from a study of regulatory T cells in long-lasting Graves disease. General study points: Clonotypes that were public and shared totalled 2,741 in persistent patients versus 966 in new patients. Compared with new cases, persistent Graves' patients showed reduced TCR diversity. When disease was persistent, TRBV28, TRBJ1-2 and TRBJ2-5 were the favored segments.

V is TRBV2 and J is TRBJ1-1; 12 bases agree with TRBD1. This specimen consisted of peripheral blood mononuclear cells (PBMCs), obtained when the disease was refractory, from a patient treated with antithyroid drugs. The TCR originated in a female donor with Graves disease. The chain's CDR3 is CASRGQGALALF. CDR3 nucleotides: TGTGCCAGCAGGGGACAGGGGGCCTTAGCTCTCTTT.